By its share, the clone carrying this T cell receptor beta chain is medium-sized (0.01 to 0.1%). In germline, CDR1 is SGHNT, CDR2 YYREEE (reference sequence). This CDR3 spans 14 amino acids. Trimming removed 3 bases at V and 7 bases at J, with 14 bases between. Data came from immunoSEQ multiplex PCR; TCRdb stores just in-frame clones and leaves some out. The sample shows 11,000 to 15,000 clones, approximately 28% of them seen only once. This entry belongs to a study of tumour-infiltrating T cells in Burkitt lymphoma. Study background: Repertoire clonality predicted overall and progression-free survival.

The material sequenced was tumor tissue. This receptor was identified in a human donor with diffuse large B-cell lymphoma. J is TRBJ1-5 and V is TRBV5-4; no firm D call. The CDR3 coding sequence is TGTGCCAGCAGCTCGTATGGGGTCAGCCAGCCCCAGCATTTT. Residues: CASSSYGVSQPQHF.